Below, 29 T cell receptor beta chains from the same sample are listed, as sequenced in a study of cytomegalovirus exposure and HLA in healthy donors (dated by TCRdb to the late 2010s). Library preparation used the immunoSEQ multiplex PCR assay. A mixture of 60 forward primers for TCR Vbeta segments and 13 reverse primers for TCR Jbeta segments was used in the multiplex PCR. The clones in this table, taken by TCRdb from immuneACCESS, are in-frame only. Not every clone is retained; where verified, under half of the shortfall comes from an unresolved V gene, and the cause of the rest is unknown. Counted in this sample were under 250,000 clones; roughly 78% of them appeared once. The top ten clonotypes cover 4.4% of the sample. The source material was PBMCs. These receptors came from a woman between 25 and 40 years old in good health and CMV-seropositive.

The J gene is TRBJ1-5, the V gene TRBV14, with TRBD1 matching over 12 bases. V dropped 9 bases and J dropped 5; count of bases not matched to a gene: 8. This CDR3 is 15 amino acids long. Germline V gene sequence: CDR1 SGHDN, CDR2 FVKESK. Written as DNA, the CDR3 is TGTGCCAGAACCGGGACAGGGGGCGAAGATCAGCCCCAGCATTTT. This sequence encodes CARTGTGGEDQPQHF. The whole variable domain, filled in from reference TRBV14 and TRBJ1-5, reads EAGVTQFPSHSVIEKGQTVTLRCDPISGHDNLYWYRRVMGKEIKFLLHFVKESKQDESGMPNNRFLAERTGGTYSTLKVQPAELEDSGVYFCARTGTGGEDQPQHFGDGTRLSIL.

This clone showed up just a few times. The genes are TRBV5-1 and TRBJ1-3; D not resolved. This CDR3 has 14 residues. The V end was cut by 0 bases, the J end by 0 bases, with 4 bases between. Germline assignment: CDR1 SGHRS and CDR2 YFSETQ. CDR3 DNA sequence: TGCGCCAGCAGCTTGGACACCTCTGGAAACACCATATATTTT. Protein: CASSLDTSGNTIYF.

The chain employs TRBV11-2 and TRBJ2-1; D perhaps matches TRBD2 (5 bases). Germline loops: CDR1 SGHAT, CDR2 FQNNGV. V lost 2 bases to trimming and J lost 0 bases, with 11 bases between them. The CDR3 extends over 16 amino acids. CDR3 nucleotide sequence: TGTGCCAGCAGCTTACGACTATTAAGCTCCTACAATGAGCAGTTCTTC. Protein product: CASSLRLLSSYNEQFF.

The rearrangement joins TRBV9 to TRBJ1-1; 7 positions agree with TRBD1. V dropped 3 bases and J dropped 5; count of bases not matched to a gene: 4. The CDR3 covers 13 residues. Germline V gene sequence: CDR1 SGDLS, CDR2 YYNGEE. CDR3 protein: CASSALQGTEAFF. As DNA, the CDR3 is TGTGCCAGCAGCGCTCTACAGGGGACTGAAGCTTTCTTT.

CDR3 coding DNA: TGTGCCAGCTCACTCGACAGGGGGAGTGAAAAACTGTTTTTT. It codes for CASSLDRGSEKLFF. The rearrangement uses TRBV18 and TRBJ1-4, with 9 nucleotides matching TRBD1. The CDR3 runs to 14 residues. The germline CDR1 and CDR2 sequences are KGHSH and LQKENI. V shed 4 bases and J 7 bases; nucleotides not matched to a gene: 4.

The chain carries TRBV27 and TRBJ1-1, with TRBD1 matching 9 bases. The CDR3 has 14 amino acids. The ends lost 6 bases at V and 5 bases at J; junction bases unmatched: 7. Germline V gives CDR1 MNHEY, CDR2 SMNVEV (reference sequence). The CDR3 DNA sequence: TGTGCCAGCAGAACCACAGGGGGCCGGACTGAAGCTTTCTTT. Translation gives CASRTTGGRTEAFF.

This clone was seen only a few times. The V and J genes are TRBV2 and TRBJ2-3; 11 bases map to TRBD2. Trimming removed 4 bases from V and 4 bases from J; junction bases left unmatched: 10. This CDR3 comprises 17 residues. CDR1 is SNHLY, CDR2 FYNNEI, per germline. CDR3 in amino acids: CASSVATSGGAPDTQYF. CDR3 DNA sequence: TGTGCCAGCAGTGTAGCTACTAGCGGGGGCGCCCCAGATACGCAGTATTTT.

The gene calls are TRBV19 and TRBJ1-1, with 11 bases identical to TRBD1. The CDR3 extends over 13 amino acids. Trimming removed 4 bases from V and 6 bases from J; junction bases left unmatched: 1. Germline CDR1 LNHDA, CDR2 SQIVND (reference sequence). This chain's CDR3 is CASSRGQGAEAFF. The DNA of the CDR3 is TGTGCCAGTAGTAGGGGACAGGGGGCTGAAGCTTTCTTT.

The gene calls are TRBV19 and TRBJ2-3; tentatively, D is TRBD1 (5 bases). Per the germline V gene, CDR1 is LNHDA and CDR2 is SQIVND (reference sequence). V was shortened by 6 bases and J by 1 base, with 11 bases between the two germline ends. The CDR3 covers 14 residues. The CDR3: CASRTASGTDTQYF. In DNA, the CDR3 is TGTGCCAGTAGGACAGCGAGCGGCACAGATACGCAGTATTTT.

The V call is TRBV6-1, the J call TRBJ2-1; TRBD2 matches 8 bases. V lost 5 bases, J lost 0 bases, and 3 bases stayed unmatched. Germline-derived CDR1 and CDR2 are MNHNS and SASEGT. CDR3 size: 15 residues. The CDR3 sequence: CASSPSGGSYNEQFF. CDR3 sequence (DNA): TGTGCCAGCAGTCCAAGCGGGGGCTCCTACAATGAGCAGTTCTTC.

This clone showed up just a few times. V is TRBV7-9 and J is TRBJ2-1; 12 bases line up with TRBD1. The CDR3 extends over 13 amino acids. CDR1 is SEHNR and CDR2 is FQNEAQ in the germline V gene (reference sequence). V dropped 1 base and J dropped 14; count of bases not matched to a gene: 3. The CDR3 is CASSLGGQGAKFF. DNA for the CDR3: TGTGCCAGCAGCTTAGGGGGACAGGGGGCGAAGTTCTTC.

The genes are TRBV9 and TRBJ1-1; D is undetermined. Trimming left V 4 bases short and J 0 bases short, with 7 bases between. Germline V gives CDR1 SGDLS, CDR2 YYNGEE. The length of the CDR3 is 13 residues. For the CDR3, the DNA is TGTGCCAGCAGCTTCGAGATGAACACTGAAGCTTTCTTT. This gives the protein CASSFEMNTEAFF. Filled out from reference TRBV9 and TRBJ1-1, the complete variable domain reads DSGVTQTPKHLITATGQRVTLRCSPRSGDLSVYWYQQSLDQGLQFLIQYYNGEERAKGNILERFSAQQFPDLHSELNLSSLELGDSALYFCASSFEMNTEAFFGQGTRLTVV.

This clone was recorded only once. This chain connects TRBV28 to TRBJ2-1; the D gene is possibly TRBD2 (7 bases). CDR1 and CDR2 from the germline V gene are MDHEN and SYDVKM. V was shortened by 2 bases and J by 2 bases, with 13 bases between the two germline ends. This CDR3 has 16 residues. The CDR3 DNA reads TGTGCCAGCAGTTTAGCTCGGGGGGCACCCTACAATGAGCAGTTCTTC. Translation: CASSLARGAPYNEQFF.

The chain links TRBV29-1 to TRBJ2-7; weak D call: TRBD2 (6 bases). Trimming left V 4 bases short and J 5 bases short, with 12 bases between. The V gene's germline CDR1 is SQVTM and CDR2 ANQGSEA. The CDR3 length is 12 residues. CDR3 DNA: TGCAGCGTTGGTCAGGGAGGCAACGAGCAGTACTTC. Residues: CSVGQGGNEQYF.

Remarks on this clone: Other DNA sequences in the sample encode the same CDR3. CDR3 nucleotide sequence: TGTGCCAGCAGCTTGTCACGGGATACGCAGTATTTT. Residues: CASSLSRDTQYF. The rearrangement links TRBV5-6 to TRBJ2-3; D is unclear. This CDR3 comprises 12 residues. In germline, CDR1 is SGHDT, CDR2 YYEEEE. V lost 1 base and J 6 bases, leaving 6 bases between the germline ends.

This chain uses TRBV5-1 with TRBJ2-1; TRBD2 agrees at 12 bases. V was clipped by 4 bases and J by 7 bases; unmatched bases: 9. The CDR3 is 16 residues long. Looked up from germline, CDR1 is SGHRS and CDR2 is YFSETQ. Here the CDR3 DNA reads TGCGCCAGCAGCCCCGACCTAGCGGGAGGGAGGAATGAGCAGTTCTTC. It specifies CASSPDLAGGRNEQFF.

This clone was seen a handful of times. CDR3: CASSPLALGGGNEQFF. DNA of the CDR3: TGTGCCAGCTCACCACTTGCCCTTGGCGGGGGGAATGAGCAGTTCTTC. This chain joins TRBV18 and TRBJ2-1; 8 bases are shared with TRBD2. J was trimmed by 7 bases and V by 1 base; bases with no gene match: 9. Germline values: CDR1 KGHSH, CDR2 LQKENI. There are 16 residues in the CDR3. Full variable domain (rest looked up from reference TRBV18 and TRBJ2-1): NAGVMQNPRHLVRRRGQEARLRCSPMKGHSHVYWYRQLPEEGLKFMVYLQKENIIDESGMPKERFSAEFPKEGPSILRIQQVVRGDSAAYFCASSPLALGGGNEQFFGPGTRLTVL.

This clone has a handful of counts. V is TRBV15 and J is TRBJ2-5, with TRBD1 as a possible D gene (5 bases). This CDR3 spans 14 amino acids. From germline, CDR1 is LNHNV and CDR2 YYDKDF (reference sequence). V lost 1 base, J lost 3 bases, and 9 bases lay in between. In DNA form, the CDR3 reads TGTGCCACCAGCAGAGGGGCAGGGAAAGAGACCCAGTACTTC. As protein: CATSRGAGKETQYF.

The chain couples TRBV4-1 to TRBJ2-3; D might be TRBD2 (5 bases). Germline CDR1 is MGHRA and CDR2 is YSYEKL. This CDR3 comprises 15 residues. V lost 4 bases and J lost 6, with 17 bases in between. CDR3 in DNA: TGCGCCAGCAGCCCCGATGACTCGACGGGGGATACGCAGTATTTT. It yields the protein CASSPDDSTGDTQYF.

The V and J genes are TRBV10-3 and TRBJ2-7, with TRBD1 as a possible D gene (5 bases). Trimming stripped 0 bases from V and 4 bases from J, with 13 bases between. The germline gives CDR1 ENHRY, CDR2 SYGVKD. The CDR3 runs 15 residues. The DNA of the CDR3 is TGTGCCATCAGTGAGTCGAACTTGGGGCGATACGAGCAGTACTTC. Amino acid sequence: CAISESNLGRYEQYF.

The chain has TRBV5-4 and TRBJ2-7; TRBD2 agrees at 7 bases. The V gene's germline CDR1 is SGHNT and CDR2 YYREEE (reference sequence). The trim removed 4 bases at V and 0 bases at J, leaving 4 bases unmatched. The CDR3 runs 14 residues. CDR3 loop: CASSVSGLSYEQYF. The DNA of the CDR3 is TGTGCCAGCAGCGTTAGCGGGCTCTCCTACGAGCAGTACTTC.

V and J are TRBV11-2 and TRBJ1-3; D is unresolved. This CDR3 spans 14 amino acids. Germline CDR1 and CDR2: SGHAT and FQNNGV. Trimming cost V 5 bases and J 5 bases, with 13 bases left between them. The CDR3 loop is CASSRPGWRNTIYF. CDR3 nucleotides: TGTGCCAGCAGCCGTCCCGGGTGGAGAAACACCATATATTTT.

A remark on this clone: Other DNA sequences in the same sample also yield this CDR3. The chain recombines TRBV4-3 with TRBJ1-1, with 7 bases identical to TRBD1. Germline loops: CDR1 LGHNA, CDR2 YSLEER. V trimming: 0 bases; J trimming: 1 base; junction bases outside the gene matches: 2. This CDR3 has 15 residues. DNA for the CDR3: TGCGCCAGCAGCCAAGACAGGGGGAGGAACACTGAAGCTTTCTTT. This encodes CASSQDRGRNTEAFF.

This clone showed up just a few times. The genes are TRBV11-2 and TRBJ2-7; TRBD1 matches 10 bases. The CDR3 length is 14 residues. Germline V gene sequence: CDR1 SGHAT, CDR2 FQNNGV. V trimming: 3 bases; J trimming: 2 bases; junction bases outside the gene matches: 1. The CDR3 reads CASSFGTGAYEQYF. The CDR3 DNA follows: TGTGCCAGCAGCTTCGGGACAGGGGCCTACGAGCAGTACTTC. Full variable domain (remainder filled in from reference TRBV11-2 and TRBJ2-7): EAGVAQSPRYKIIEKRQSVAFWCNPISGHATLYWYQQILGQGPKLLIQFQNNGVVDDSQLPKDRFSAERLKGVDSTLKIQPAKLEDSAVYLCASSFGTGAYEQYFGPGTRLTVT.

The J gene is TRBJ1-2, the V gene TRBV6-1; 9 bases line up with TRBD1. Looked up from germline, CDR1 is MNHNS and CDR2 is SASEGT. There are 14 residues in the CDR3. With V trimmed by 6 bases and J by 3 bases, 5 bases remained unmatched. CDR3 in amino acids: CASRSRTGDYGYTF. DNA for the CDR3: TGTGCCAGCAGGTCCCGGACAGGGGACTATGGCTACACCTTC.

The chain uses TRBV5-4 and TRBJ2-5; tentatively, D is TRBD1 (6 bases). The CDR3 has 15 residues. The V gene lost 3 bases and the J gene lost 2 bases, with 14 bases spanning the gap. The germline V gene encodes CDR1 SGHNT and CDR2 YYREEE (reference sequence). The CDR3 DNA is TGTGCCAGCAGCTCACCCACAGGGAATCAAGAGACCCAGTACTTC. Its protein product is CASSSPTGNQETQYF.

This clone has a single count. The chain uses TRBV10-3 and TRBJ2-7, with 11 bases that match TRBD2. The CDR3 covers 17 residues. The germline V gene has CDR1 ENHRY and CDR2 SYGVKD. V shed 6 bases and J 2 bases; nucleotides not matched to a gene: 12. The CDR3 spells CAISPPLLAGDAYEQYF. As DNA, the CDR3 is TGTGCCATCAGCCCACCCCTACTAGCGGGGGACGCCTACGAGCAGTACTTC.

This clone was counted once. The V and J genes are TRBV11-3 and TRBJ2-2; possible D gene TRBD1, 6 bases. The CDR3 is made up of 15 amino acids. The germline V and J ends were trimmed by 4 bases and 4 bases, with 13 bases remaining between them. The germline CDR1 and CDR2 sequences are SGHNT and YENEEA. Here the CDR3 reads CASSSYRDGTGELFF. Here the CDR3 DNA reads TGTGCCAGCAGCTCATACAGGGATGGCACCGGGGAGCTGTTTTTT. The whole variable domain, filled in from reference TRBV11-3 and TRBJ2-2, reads EAGVVQSPRYKIIEKKQPVAFWCNPISGHNTLYWYLQNLGQGPELLIRYENEEAVDDSQLPKDRFSAERLKGVDSTLKIQPAELGDSAVYLCASSSYRDGTGELFFGEGSRLTVL.

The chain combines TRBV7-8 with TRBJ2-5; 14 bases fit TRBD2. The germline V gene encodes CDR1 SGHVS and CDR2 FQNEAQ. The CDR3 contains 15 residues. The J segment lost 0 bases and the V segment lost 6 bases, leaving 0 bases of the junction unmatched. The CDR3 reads CASRGLAGDQETQYF. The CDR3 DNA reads TGTGCCAGCAGGGGACTAGCGGGGGACCAAGAGACCCAGTACTTC.